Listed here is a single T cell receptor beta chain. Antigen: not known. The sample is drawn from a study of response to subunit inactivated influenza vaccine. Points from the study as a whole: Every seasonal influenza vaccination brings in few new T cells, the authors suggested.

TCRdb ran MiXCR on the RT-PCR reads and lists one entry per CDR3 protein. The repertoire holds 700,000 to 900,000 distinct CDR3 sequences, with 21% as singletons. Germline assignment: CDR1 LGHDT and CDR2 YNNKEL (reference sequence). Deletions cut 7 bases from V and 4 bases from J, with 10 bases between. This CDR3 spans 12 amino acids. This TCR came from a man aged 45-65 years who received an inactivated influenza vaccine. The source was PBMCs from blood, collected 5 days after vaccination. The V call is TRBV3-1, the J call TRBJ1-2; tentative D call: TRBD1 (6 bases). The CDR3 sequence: CASTGQLYGYTF. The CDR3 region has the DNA TGTGCCAGCACCGGACAGCTCTATGGCTACACCTTC.